Listed here are 25 T cell receptor beta chains from one sample, sequenced in a study of neurological immune-mediated disorders (dated by TCRdb to about 2019). Explained via the paper, the time point label denotes: longitudinal time-point 3. Receptor libraries were prepared by 5' RACE. The sequencing machine was an Illumina HiSeq 2500. Using fastp trimming at Q25 and MiXCR clonotype assembly, TCRdb reanalyzed the public sequencing data and kept in-frame beta chains. Every CDR3 protein is listed once, alongside the most common genes and DNA of its rows. This sample comprises some 55,000 distinct CDR3 sequences, roughly 8.8% of them detected only once. The leading ten clones occupy about 1.9% of the sample. The sequenced sample consisted of PBMCs. The source is a woman aged 40-49 years in good health.

In this sample, this clonotype turned up many times. The V call is TRBV12-3 or TRBV12-4, the J call TRBJ2-3, with no clear D. The CDR3 consists of 14 residues. V was shortened by 6 bases and J by 2 bases, with 12 bases between the two germline ends. CDR3 in amino acids: CASSAPRVTDTQYF. The CDR3 nucleotides read TGTGCCAGCAGCGCCCCCCGGGTCACAGATACGCAGTATTTT.

At least ten counts were recorded for this clonotype. The chain is built from TRBV4-1 and TRBJ1-1; D is unclear. V was trimmed by 4 bases and J by 3 bases, leaving 9 bases between them. Germline values: CDR1 MGHRA, CDR2 YSYEKL. This CDR3 region has 13 residues. This CDR3 is CASSRTKDTEAFF. The CDR3 DNA is TGCGCCAGCAGCCGGACCAAGGACACTGAAGCTTTCTTT.

This clonotype was picked up many times. This chain links TRBV29-1 with TRBJ1-2; the D gene is possibly TRBD1 (5 bases). The V end was cut by 5 bases, the J end by 2 bases, with 9 bases between. There are 12 residues in the CDR3. Germline V gene data show CDR1 as SQVTM and CDR2 as ANQGSEA. In nucleotides, the CDR3 is TGCAGCGTTCGACAGTGGAACTATGGCTACACCTTC. This encodes CSVRQWNYGYTF.

This clonotype was recorded many times. This chain uses TRBV3-1 with TRBJ2-2; weak D call: TRBD2 (5 bases). Trimming stripped 4 bases from V and 5 bases from J, with 5 bases between. Germline lookup yields CDR1 LGHDT and CDR2 YNNKEL (reference sequence). There are 12 residues in the CDR3. DNA for the CDR3: TGTGCCAGCAGCCGGGAGACCGGGGAGCTGTTTTTT. Protein: CASSRETGELFF.

This clonotype occurred many times. The V and J genes are TRBV5-1 and TRBJ1-6, with D possibly TRBD1 on 6 matching bases. This CDR3 has 14 amino acids. V gave up 2 bases and J gave up 7 bases, with 10 bases separating them. Per germline, CDR1 SGHRS and CDR2 YFSETQ. The chain's CDR3 is CASSLPGDNSPLHF. The CDR3 region has the DNA TGCGCCAGCAGCTTACCAGGGGACAATTCACCCCTCCACTTT. The whole variable domain, remainder taken from reference TRBV5-1 and TRBJ1-6, is KAGVTQTPRYLIKTRGQQVTLSCSPISGHRSVSWYQQTPGQGLQFLFEYFSETQRNKGNFPGRFSGRQFSNSRSEMNVSTLELGDSALYLCASSLPGDNSPLHFGNGTRLTVT.

Many counts were recorded for this clonotype. The CDR3 sequence is CSAGGGSTDTQYF. CDR3 coding DNA: TGCAGCGCGGGTGGCGGATCTACAGATACGCAGTATTTT. V is TRBV29-1 and J is TRBJ2-3; D gene unclear. The CDR3 is 13 residues long. V dropped 7 bases and J dropped 3 bases, with 14 bases sitting between them. Germline CDR1 and CDR2: SQVTM and ANQGSEA.

In this sample, this clonotype turned up many times. The chain uses TRBV29-1 and TRBJ1-1, with TRBD1 matching 8 bases. V was pared by 6 bases and J by 5 bases, with 11 bases of the junction left unmatched. This CDR3 region has 14 residues. Germline values: CDR1 SQVTM, CDR2 ANQGSEA. The CDR3 region is CSVETRQGRTEAFF. CDR3 nucleotide sequence: TGCAGCGTAGAGACTAGACAGGGGAGGACTGAAGCTTTCTTT.

This clonotype was found many times. The CDR3 coding sequence is TGTGCCAGCAGCTTAGGGGGGGCTGCGGGAGAGTACAATGAGCAGTTCTTC. It codes for CASSLGGAAGEYNEQFF. This chain links TRBV7-2 with TRBJ2-1; possibly TRBD2 for D (7 bases). CDR3 length: 17 residues. CDR1 SGHTA and CDR2 FQGNSA come from the germline V gene. V lost 1 base and J 4 bases, leaving 17 bases between the germline ends.

This clonotype was seen many times. This chain uses TRBV20-1 with TRBJ2-1; the match to TRBD2 covers 14 bases. This CDR3 has 14 amino acids. Germline-derived CDR1 and CDR2 are DFQATT and SNEGSKA (reference sequence). J gave up 8 bases and V 6 bases, and 6 bases lay outside the gene matches. The chain's CDR3 is CSALTSGGADEQFF. Here the CDR3 DNA reads TGCAGTGCATTGACTAGCGGGGGGGCTGATGAGCAGTTCTTC.

This clonotype has a count of ten or more. J is TRBJ2-7 and V is TRBV4-1; D is possibly TRBD1 (5 bases). CDR3 length: 13 amino acids. The V end was cut by 1 base, the J end by 4 bases, with 8 bases between. Per the germline V gene, CDR1 is MGHRA and CDR2 is YSYEKL. The CDR3 region is CASSQVGVYEQYF. As DNA, the CDR3 is TGCGCCAGCAGCCAAGTAGGGGTTTACGAGCAGTACTTC.

This clonotype appeared many times. The rearrangement links TRBV7-9 to TRBJ2-7; D may be TRBD2 (5 bases). Germline V gene sequence: CDR1 SEHNR, CDR2 FQNEAQ (reference sequence). The CDR3 length is 12 residues. V was clipped by 5 bases and J by 7 bases, with 12 bases between them. The CDR3 DNA reads as TGTGCCAGCAGCCTGGAGGTCGGAGAGCAGTACTTC. This gives the protein CASSLEVGEQYF.

This clonotype was found many times. The chain employs TRBV7-2 and TRBJ2-1, with D possibly being TRBD2 (6 bases). The V end was cut by 5 bases, the J end by 10 bases, with 18 bases between. The CDR3 contains 14 residues. Germline V CDR1 and CDR2: SGHTA, FQGNSA. CDR3 loop: CASSDTRGSGEQFF. The CDR3 coding sequence is TGTGCCAGCAGCGACACGCGGGGCTCAGGGGAGCAGTTCTTC.

Notes on this clonotype: The DNA is omitted, as the CDR3 cannot be located on it reliably, and the CDR3 follows TCRdb's listing. The CDR3 loop is CASSQGQGGVYEQYFGPANTEAFF. V usage is TRBV12-3 or TRBV12-4 and J usage is TRBJ1-1; the D call in the table, TRBD1, was not verified against the DNA. The CDR3 is made up of 24 amino acids, end residues included.

This clonotype was counted at least ten times. The chain joins TRBV29-1 to TRBJ2-2; the match to TRBD1 covers 10 bases. Germline lookup yields CDR1 SQVTM and CDR2 ANQGSEA. V was clipped by 8 bases and J by 6 bases; unmatched bases: 9. This CDR3 contains 14 residues. The CDR3 nucleotides read TGCAGCTTTCACCGGGACAGGGGTGCCGGGGAGCTGTTTTTT. It translates to CSFHRDRGAGELFF.

The chain carries TRBV20-1 and TRBJ2-7; TRBD2 matches at 9 bases. The CDR3 spans 15 residues. V lost 4 bases to trimming and J lost 2 bases; unmatched junction nucleotides: 9. The V gene's germline CDR1 is DFQATT and CDR2 SNEGSKA (reference sequence). Here the CDR3 DNA reads TGCAGTGCTAAAGGAGGAATAGCGGGGGCCTACGAGCAGTACTTC. Protein: CSAKGGIAGAYEQYF.

This clonotype was seen ten or more times. The chain recombines TRBV6-5 with TRBJ2-5, with D perhaps given as TRBD1 or TRBD2 (5 bases each). Germline loops: CDR1 MNHEY, CDR2 SVGAGI. Trimming stripped 2 bases from V and 1 base from J, with 8 bases between. This CDR3 has 14 residues. The CDR3: CASSYRDGQETQYF. CDR3 DNA sequence: TGTGCCAGCAGTTACCGGGACGGCCAAGAGACCCAGTACTTC.

This clonotype was seen a handful of times. The genes are TRBV10-1 and TRBJ2-1, with D possibly matching TRBD1 (6 bases). CDR3 length: 13 amino acids. CDR1 is WNHNN, CDR2 SYGVQD, per germline (reference sequence). Between the trimmed V and J ends, which lost 8 bases and 6 bases, there was a span of 14 bases. The CDR3 is CASSGHLGNEQFF. CDR3 nucleotide sequence: TGCGCCAGCTCGGGACACCTCGGCAATGAGCAGTTCTTC.

This clonotype has ten or more counts. CDR3 residues: CASSEGETNEQFF. The CDR3 DNA reads as TGTGCCAGCAGTGAGGGAGAGACCAATGAGCAGTTCTTC. This chain uses TRBV6-2 or TRBV6-3 with TRBJ2-1; maybe TRBD2 (5 bases). The germline V gene encodes CDR1 MNHEY and CDR2 SVGEGT. V was cut by 5 bases and J by 6 bases, with 11 bases left in between. CDR3 length: 13 amino acids.

This clonotype was seen many times. The chain couples TRBV4-3 to TRBJ1-4, with D uncertain. The CDR3 extends over 17 amino acids. Germline V gene data show CDR1 as LGHNA and CDR2 as YSLEER. V was pared by 4 bases and J by 0 bases, with 15 bases between. The CDR3 DNA reads as TGCGCCAGCAGCCTAAACGCCCGGACGGCAACTAATGAAAAACTGTTTTTT. Translation: CASSLNARTATNEKLFF.

Many counts were recorded for this clonotype. The V and J genes are TRBV20-1 and TRBJ2-7; D could derive from TRBD1 or TRBD2 (5 bases each). V gave up 6 bases and J gave up 9 bases, with 21 bases separating them. The CDR3 consists of 13 residues. The germline CDR1 and CDR2 sequences are DFQATT and SNEGSKA (reference sequence). CDR3 in DNA: TGCAGTGCCATACGGGGCACGACTACGGGGCAGTACTTC. Amino acid sequence: CSAIRGTTTGQYF.

Many counts were recorded for this clonotype. The chain uses TRBV5-6 and TRBJ2-7; D gene unclear. Germline assignment: CDR1 SGHDT and CDR2 YYEEEE. The CDR3 length is 15 residues. Trimming cost V 0 bases and J 3 bases, with 13 bases left between them. CDR3 DNA sequence: TGTGCCAGCAGCTTGGACCCCGATCCCCTCTACGAGCAGTACTTC. Amino acid sequence: CASSLDPDPLYEQYF.

The table lists this clonotype with many counts. The genes are TRBV7-2 and TRBJ2-1; D may be TRBD1 (6 bases). The CDR3 spans 15 residues. Germline V gene sequence: CDR1 SGHTA, CDR2 FQGNSA. V dropped 4 bases and J dropped 4 bases, with 14 bases sitting between them. CDR3 loop: CASSSQTGWYNEQFF. Here the CDR3 DNA reads TGTGCCAGCAGCTCCCAGACAGGATGGTACAATGAGCAGTTCTTC.

In this sample, this clonotype turned up many times. The chain links TRBV10-3 to TRBJ2-7; TRBD1 aligns across 8 bases. Germline loops: CDR1 ENHRY, CDR2 SYGVKD. The CDR3 is made up of 13 amino acids. V lost 6 bases, J lost 2 bases, and 3 bases stayed unmatched. DNA for the CDR3: TGTGCCATCAGGCAGACAGGGGCCTACGAGCAGTACTTC. This translates into CAIRQTGAYEQYF.

This clonotype appeared a few times. The genes are TRBV9 and TRBJ2-5; the D gene is possibly TRBD1 (6 bases). CDR3 length: 16 residues. The V and J ends lost 4 bases and 1 base respectively, with 17 bases between them. Germline CDR1 is SGDLS and CDR2 is YYNGEE. CDR3 in DNA: TGTGCCAGCAGCCCCACCCCGGACAGCTTCCAAGAGACCCAGTACTTC. As protein: CASSPTPDSFQETQYF. Supplemented by reference TRBV9 and TRBJ2-5, the full variable domain reads DSGVTQTPKHLITATGQRVTLRCSPRSGDLSVYWYQQSLDQGLQFLIQYYNGEERAKGNILERFSAQQFPDLHSELNLSSLELGDSALYFCASSPTPDSFQETQYFGPGTRLLVL.

This clonotype was seen repeatedly, ten times or more. The rearrangement uses TRBV6-1 and TRBJ1-2; D not certain. V lost 0 bases, J lost 1 base, and 18 bases lay in between. The CDR3 is made up of 18 amino acids. CDR1 is MNHNS, CDR2 SASEGT, per germline. The CDR3 DNA is TGTGCCAGCAGTGAAGCGCGCGTCGGCCGGCTGATTAACTATGGCTACACCTTC. The encoded protein is CASSEARVGRLINYGYTF.